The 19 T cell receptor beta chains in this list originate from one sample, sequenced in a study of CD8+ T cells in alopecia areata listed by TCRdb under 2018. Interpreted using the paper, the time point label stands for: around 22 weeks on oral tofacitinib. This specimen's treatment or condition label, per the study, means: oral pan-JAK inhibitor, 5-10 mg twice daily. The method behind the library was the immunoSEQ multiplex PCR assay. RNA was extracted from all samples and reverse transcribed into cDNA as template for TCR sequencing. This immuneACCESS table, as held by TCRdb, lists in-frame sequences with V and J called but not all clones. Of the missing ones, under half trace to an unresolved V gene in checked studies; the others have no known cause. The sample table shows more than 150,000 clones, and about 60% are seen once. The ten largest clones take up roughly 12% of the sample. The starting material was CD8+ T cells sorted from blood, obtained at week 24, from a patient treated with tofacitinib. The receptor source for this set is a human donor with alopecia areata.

CDR3 residues: CASSPASDQETQYF. Here the CDR3 DNA reads TGTGCCAGCAGCCCCGCTAGCGACCAAGAGACCCAGTACTTC. V is TRBV28 and J is TRBJ2-5; possible D gene TRBD2, 6 bases. Trimming shortened V by 6 bases and J by 0 bases, and 11 bases separated the two germline ends. Germline assignment: CDR1 MDHEN and CDR2 SYDVKM. This CDR3 spans 14 amino acids.

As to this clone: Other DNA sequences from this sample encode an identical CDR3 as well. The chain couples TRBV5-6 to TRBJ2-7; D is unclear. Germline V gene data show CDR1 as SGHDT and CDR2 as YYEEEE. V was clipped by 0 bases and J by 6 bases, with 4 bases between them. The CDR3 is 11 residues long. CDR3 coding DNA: TGTGCCAGCAGCTTGGGAGGCGAGCAGTACTTC. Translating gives CASSLGGEQYF.

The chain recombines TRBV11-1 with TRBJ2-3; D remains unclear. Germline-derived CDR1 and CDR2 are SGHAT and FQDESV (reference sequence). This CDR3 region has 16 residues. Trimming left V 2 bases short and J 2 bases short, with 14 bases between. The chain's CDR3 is CASSLRSGVPTDTQYF. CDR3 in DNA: TGTGCCAGCAGCTTACGTTCTGGGGTTCCCACAGATACGCAGTATTTT.

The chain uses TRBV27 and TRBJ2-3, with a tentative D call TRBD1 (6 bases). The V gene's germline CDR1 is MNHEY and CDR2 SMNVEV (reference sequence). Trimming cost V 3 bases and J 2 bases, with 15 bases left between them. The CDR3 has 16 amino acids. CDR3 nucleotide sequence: TGTGCCAGCAGTTTCCTAGGACAGCCCGCCACAGATACGCAGTATTTT. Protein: CASSFLGQPATDTQYF.

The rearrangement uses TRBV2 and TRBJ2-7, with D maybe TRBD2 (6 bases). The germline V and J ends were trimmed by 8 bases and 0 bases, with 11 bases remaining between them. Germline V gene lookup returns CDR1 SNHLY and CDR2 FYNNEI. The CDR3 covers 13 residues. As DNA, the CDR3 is TGTGCCAGCGCGTCTAGCGACTCCTACGAGCAGTACTTC. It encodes CASASSDSYEQYF.

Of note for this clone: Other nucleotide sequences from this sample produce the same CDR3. As DNA, the CDR3 is TGCAGCGTTGAAGGCGGCAGGACCTACGAGCAGTACTTC. Translated: CSVEGGRTYEQYF. The chain has TRBV29-1 and TRBJ2-7; D not certain. The germline V and J ends were trimmed by 1 base and 2 bases, with 9 bases remaining between them. Germline CDR1 and CDR2: SQVTM and ANQGSEA. The CDR3 is 13 residues long.

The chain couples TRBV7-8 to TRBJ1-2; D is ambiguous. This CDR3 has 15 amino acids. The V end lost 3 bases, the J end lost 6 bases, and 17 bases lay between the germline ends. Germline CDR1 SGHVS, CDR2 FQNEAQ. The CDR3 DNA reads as TGTGCCAGCAGCTTGCGGACCGCAAGCAGTCATGGCTACACCTTC. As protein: CASSLRTASSHGYTF.

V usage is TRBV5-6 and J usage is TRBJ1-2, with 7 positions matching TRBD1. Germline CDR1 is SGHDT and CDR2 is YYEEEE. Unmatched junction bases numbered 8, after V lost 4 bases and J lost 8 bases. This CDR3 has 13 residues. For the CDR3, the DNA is TGTGCCAGCAGCCGCGGGACAGACGGAGGCTACACCTTC. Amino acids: CASSRGTDGGYTF.

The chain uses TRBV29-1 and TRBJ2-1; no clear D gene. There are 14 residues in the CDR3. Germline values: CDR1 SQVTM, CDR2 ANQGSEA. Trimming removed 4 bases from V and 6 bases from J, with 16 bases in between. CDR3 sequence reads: CSVVRQEFLNEQFF. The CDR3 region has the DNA TGCAGCGTTGTGCGGCAGGAGTTTCTCAATGAGCAGTTCTTC.

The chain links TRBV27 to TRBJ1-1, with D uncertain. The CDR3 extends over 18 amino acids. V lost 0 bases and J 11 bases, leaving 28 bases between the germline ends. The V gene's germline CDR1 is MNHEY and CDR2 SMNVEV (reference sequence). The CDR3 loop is CASSLSFREAVRYQWAFF. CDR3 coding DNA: TGTGCCAGCAGTTTATCTTTCCGGGAGGCGGTAAGGTATCAGTGGGCTTTCTTT.

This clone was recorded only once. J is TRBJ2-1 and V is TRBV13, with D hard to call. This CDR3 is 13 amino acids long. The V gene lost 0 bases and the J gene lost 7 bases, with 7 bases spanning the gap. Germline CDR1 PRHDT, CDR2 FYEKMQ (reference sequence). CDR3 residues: CASSLGVGNEQFF. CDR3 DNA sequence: TGTGCCAGCAGCTTAGGTGTTGGGAATGAGCAGTTCTTC.

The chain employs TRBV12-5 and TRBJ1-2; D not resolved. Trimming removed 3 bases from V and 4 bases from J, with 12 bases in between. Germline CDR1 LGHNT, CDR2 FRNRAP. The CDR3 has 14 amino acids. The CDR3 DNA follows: TGTGCTAGTGGTTTAGTCGTTCCCGTCTATGGCTACACCTTC. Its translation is CASGLVVPVYGYTF.

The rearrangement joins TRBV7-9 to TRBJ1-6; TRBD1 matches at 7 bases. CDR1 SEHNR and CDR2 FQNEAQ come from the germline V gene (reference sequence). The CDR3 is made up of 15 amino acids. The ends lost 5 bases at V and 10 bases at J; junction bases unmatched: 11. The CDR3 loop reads CASSDLQGSKSPLHF. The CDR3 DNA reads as TGTGCCAGCAGCGATCTACAGGGGTCGAAGTCACCCCTCCACTTT. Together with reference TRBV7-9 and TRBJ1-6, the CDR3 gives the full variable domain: DTGVSQNPRHKITKRGQNVTFRCDPISEHNRLYWYRQTLGQGPEFLTYFQNEAQLEKSRLLSDRFSAERPKGSFSTLEIQRTEQGDSAMYLCASSDLQGSKSPLHFGNGTRLTVT.

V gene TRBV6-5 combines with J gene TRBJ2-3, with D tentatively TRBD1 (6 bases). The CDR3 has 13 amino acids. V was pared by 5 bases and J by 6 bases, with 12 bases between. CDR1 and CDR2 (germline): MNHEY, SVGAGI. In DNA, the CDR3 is TGTGCCAGCAGTAGAACAGGGTCGGATACGCAGTATTTT. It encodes CASSRTGSDTQYF.

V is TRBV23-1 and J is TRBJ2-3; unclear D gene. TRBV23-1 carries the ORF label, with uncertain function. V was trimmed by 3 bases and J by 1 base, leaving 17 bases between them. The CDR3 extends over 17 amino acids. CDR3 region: CASSHPPRGLRTDTQYF. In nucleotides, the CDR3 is TGCGCCAGCAGTCACCCTCCGCGAGGCCTGCGCACAGATACGCAGTATTTT.

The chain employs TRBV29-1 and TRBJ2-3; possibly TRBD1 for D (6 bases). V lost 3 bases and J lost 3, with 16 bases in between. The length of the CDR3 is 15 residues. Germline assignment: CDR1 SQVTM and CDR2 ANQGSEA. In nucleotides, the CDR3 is TGCAGCGTTGACGGAATATTCAGGGGTACAGATACGCAGTATTTT. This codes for CSVDGIFRGTDTQYF.

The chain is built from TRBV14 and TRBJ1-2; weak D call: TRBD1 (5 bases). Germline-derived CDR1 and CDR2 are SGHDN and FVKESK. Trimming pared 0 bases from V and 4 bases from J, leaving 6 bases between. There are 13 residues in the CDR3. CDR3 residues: CASSQDGGYGYTF. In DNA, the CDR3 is TGTGCCAGCAGCCAAGATGGGGGCTATGGCTACACCTTC.

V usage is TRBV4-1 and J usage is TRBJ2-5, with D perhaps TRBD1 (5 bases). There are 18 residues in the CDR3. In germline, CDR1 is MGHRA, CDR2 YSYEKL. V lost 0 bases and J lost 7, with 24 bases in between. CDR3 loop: CASSQDGVYRPQAGTQYF. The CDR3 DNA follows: TGCGCCAGCAGCCAAGATGGTGTTTACAGGCCCCAAGCTGGGACCCAGTACTTC.

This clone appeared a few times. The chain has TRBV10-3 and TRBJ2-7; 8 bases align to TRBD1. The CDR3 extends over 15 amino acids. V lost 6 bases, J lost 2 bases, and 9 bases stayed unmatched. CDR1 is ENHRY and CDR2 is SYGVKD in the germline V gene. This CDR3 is CAISAGQGETYEQYF. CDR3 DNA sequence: TGTGCCATCAGCGCCGGACAGGGCGAAACCTACGAGCAGTACTTC.